The 29 T cell receptor beta chains given below trace back to one sample, sequenced in a study of blood T cell repertoires in COVID-19. Using immunoSEQ multiplex PCR, the repertoire was profiled, and TCRdb retains in-frame clones only, with some absent. In the table there are 150,000 to 200,000 clones, about 87% of which are singletons. The sample taken for sequencing was peripheral blood. The receptors stem from a woman aged 55-75 years who had recovered from COVID-19.

The chain combines TRBV28 with TRBJ1-1; D unresolved. The CDR3 is made up of 14 amino acids. The ends were cut back, 6 bases at V and 4 bases at J, with 15 bases in the middle. Per germline, CDR1 MDHEN and CDR2 SYDVKM. The CDR3 reads CASSYGGRATEAFF. CDR3 nucleotides: TGTGCCAGCAGCTACGGAGGGAGGGCCACTGAAGCTTTCTTT.

There are a few counts of this clone. V and J are TRBV3-1 (or the pseudogene TRBV3-2) and TRBJ1-2, with TRBD1 matching over 9 bases. The CDR3 runs 16 residues. Germline trimming cut 5 bases from V and 2 bases from J; bases unmatched to any gene: 9. Germline-derived CDR1 and CDR2 are LGHDT and YNNKEL (reference sequence). The CDR3 DNA follows: TGTGCCAGCAGCGCTTTACCGGGACAGGGAAACTATGGCTACACCTTC. It specifies CASSALPGQGNYGYTF.

The J gene is TRBJ1-2, the V gene TRBV5-4; 9 bases match TRBD1. J gave up 4 bases and V 5 bases, and 6 bases lay outside the gene matches. Germline values: CDR1 SGHNT, CDR2 YYREEE (reference sequence). The CDR3 extends over 14 amino acids. CDR3 bases: TGTGCCAGCAGGTCGGACAGGGGAGGCTATGGCTACACCTTC. This translates into CASRSDRGGYGYTF.

The genes are TRBV5-1 and TRBJ2-5, with D maybe TRBD2 (6 bases). Trimming left V 4 bases short and J 4 bases short, with 11 bases between. In germline, CDR1 is SGHRS, CDR2 YFSETQ. The CDR3 runs 13 residues. The CDR3 DNA sequence: TGCGCCAGCAGCAACGGAGGGCTAGAGACCCAGTACTTC. This sequence encodes CASSNGGLETQYF.

The chain recombines TRBV5-8 with TRBJ1-5, with a tentative D call TRBD1 (5 bases). Germline values: CDR1 SGHTS, CDR2 YDEGEE. The V end lost 0 bases, the J end lost 7 bases, and 14 bases lay between the germline ends. The CDR3 extends over 15 amino acids. The CDR3, as DNA: TGTGCCAGCAGCTTGGGGGGCAACGGTTACCAGCCCCAGCATTTT. This gives the protein CASSLGGNGYQPQHF.

The gene calls are TRBV18 and TRBJ2-5, with D uncertain. Between the trimmed V and J ends, which lost 0 bases and 9 bases, there was a span of 11 bases. Germline V gene sequence: CDR1 KGHSH, CDR2 LQKENI. The CDR3 has 13 residues. The CDR3 spells CASSPPAREAQYF. CDR3 in DNA: TGTGCCAGCTCACCACCCGCACGCGAGGCCCAGTACTTC. The full variable domain, rest sourced from reference TRBV18 and TRBJ2-5, is NAGVMQNPRHLVRRRGQEARLRCSPMKGHSHVYWYRQLPEEGLKFMVYLQKENIIDESGMPKERFSAEFPKEGPSILRIQQVVRGDSAAYFCASSPPAREAQYFGPGTRLLVL.

This chain's CDR3 is CASRRGSTDTQYF. The CDR3 nucleotides are TGTGCCAGCAGGCGGGGTAGCACAGATACGCAGTATTTT. V is TRBV25-1 and J is TRBJ2-3; TRBD2 might be the D (6 bases). The CDR3 has 13 residues. V shed 6 bases and J shed 0 bases, with 7 bases lying between them. Germline V gene data show CDR1 as MGHDK and CDR2 as SYGVNS.

This chain uses TRBV18 with TRBJ2-3; maybe TRBD1 (6 bases). From germline, CDR1 is KGHSH and CDR2 LQKENI. The CDR3 sequence is 14 residues long. Trimming stripped 4 bases from V and 3 bases from J, with 11 bases between. CDR3 in DNA: TGTGCCAGCTCACTGGGACAACCGACAGATACGCAGTATTTT. Its translation is CASSLGQPTDTQYF.

The gene calls are TRBV4-3 and TRBJ1-6; D gene ambiguous. CDR3 length: 17 amino acids. V gave up 0 bases and J gave up 0 bases, with 9 bases separating them. The germline V gene encodes CDR1 LGHNA and CDR2 YSLEER. CDR3 DNA: TGCGCCAGCAGCCAAGACAGGTTGAGCTCCTATAATTCACCCCTCCACTTT. Protein: CASSQDRLSSYNSPLHF.

In DNA form, the CDR3 reads TGTGCCAGCAGCTGGAGGGCCGGCCAGACCCAGTACTTC. As protein: CASSWRAGQTQYF. The chain combines TRBV3-1 (or the pseudogene TRBV3-2) with TRBJ2-5; D is perhaps TRBD2 (6 bases). V lost 5 bases and J lost 6, with 13 bases in between. The CDR3 has 13 amino acids. The germline CDR1 and CDR2 sequences are LGHDT and YNNKEL (reference sequence).

The chain couples TRBV6-2 or TRBV6-3 to TRBJ1-1, with 9 bases aligning to TRBD1. CDR1 is MNHEY, CDR2 SVGEGT, per germline. The CDR3 consists of 11 residues. The ends lost 4 bases at V and 11 bases at J; junction bases unmatched: 2. The CDR3 protein is CASSWDRAAFF. The DNA for the CDR3 is TGTGCCAGCAGTTGGGACAGGGCGGCTTTCTTT.

This clone was detected a few times. The rearrangement links TRBV4-1 to TRBJ2-7; TRBD2 is a possible D gene (6 bases). With 3 bases removed from V and 7 bases from J, the gap between germline ends came to 13 bases. CDR1 MGHRA and CDR2 YSYEKL come from the germline V gene. This CDR3 spans 13 amino acids. The CDR3 nucleotides are TGCGCCAGCAGCCACTCCGAGGGAGGAGAGCAGTACTTC. Translation: CASSHSEGGEQYF.

This chain links TRBV7-9 with TRBJ1-2, with 7 bases identical to TRBD1. Germline CDR1 and CDR2: SEHNR and FQNEAQ (reference sequence). V was clipped by 0 bases and J by 4 bases; unmatched bases: 14. The CDR3 is 18 amino acids. DNA of the CDR3: TGTGCCAGCAGCTTAGCGGGAGGTGGGGCAGGGGGGACCTATGGCTACACCTTC. Protein: CASSLAGGGAGGTYGYTF.

This clone showed up just once. This chain joins TRBV19 and TRBJ1-2, with D possibly TRBD1 on 6 matching bases. Germline V lookup: CDR1 LNHDA, CDR2 SQIVND (reference sequence). CDR3 length: 14 amino acids. Trimming shortened V by 7 bases and J by 4 bases, and 16 bases separated the two germline ends. CDR3 loop: CASTYSTGPYGYTF. The CDR3 nucleotides are TGTGCCAGTACTTACTCGACAGGACCCTATGGCTACACCTTC.

This clone was seen a few times. The V and J genes are TRBV18 and TRBJ2-7; D uncertain. The V gene's germline CDR1 is KGHSH and CDR2 LQKENI. The CDR3 totals 13 residues. Trimming cost V 5 bases and J 6 bases, with 14 bases left between them. The CDR3 DNA reads as TGTGCCAGCTCATCAGGTAGGCAGAGCGAGCAGTACTTC. It yields the protein CASSSGRQSEQYF.

V and J are TRBV4-1 and TRBJ1-1; tentatively, D is TRBD1 (6 bases). The germline V gene has CDR1 MGHRA and CDR2 YSYEKL. This CDR3 spans 14 amino acids. V dropped 6 bases and J dropped 3 bases, with 14 bases sitting between them. For the CDR3, the DNA is TGCGCCAGCAGATTCGGGGGGCAGTACACTGAAGCTTTCTTT. This sequence encodes CASRFGGQYTEAFF.

The chain combines TRBV7-9 with TRBJ2-5; 10 bases agree with TRBD1. Trimming at V came to 4 bases and at J to 4 bases, leaving 3 bases not matched to a gene. Germline values: CDR1 SEHNR, CDR2 FQNEAQ (reference sequence). The CDR3 length is 14 residues. Written as DNA, the CDR3 is TGTGCCAGCAGCTGGGGACAGGGGAGAGAGACCCAGTACTTC. It encodes CASSWGQGRETQYF.

The chain has TRBV4-1 and TRBJ2-7; the match to TRBD2 covers 9 bases. V was clipped by 0 bases and J by 3 bases; unmatched bases: 9. Germline assignment: CDR1 MGHRA and CDR2 YSYEKL. CDR3 size: 17 residues. CDR3 bases: TGCGCCAGCAGCCAAGATAGTTGGGCGGGGGGGAGCTACGAGCAGTACTTC. Translated: CASSQDSWAGGSYEQYF.

The CDR3 spells CASSPQGAGDIQYF. CDR3 nucleotide sequence: TGCGCCAGCAGCCCGCAGGGGGCCGGAGACATTCAGTACTTC. The V and J genes are TRBV5-1 and TRBJ2-4; 8 bases fit TRBD1. Germline trimming cut 4 bases from V and 8 bases from J; bases unmatched to any gene: 8. The CDR3 extends over 14 amino acids. Germline CDR1 SGHRS, CDR2 YFSETQ.

This clone was observed a single time. The chain recombines TRBV12-3 or TRBV12-4 with TRBJ1-2; D is unclear. CDR3 length: 12 residues. The V end lost 2 bases, the J end lost 11 bases, and 12 bases lay between the germline ends. In DNA, the CDR3 is TGTGCCAGCAGTTTATCCGAAGCTTGGTACACCTTC. Translation gives CASSLSEAWYTF.

The chain links TRBV19 to TRBJ1-6; D is uncertain. Germline lookup yields CDR1 LNHDA and CDR2 SQIVND (reference sequence). The germline V and J ends were trimmed by 6 bases and 10 bases, with 16 bases remaining between them. This CDR3 is built from 14 residues. The CDR3 here is CASSAVAQRSPLHF. CDR3 in DNA: TGTGCCAGTAGCGCGGTGGCCCAAAGATCACCCCTCCACTTT.

The CDR3 loop is CASSQYTGLTGELFF. CDR3 coding DNA: TGCGCCAGCAGCCAATATACAGGGCTCACCGGGGAGCTGTTTTTT. The V gene is TRBV4-1, the J gene TRBJ2-2; D is possibly TRBD1 (6 bases). Germline V gene sequence: CDR1 MGHRA, CDR2 YSYEKL. This CDR3 is 15 amino acids long. The V end was cut by 2 bases, the J end by 4 bases, with 11 bases between.

The chain links TRBV11-2 to TRBJ2-3; the match to TRBD2 covers 8 bases. Germline CDR1 is SGHAT and CDR2 is FQNNGV. After removal of 8 bases from V and 2 bases from J, the junction contained 6 bases not matched to a gene. CDR3 length: 14 residues. The CDR3 nucleotides are TGTGCCAGCGCGGGGGGTCCCGTCACAGATACGCAGTATTTT. This encodes CASAGGPVTDTQYF.

CDR3 coding DNA: TGTGCCAGCAGCGCTCCGGGACTTAACTATGGCTACACCTTC. It translates to CASSAPGLNYGYTF. This rearrangement joins TRBV11-2 to TRBJ1-2; weak D call: TRBD1 (5 bases). The length of the CDR3 is 14 residues. V was clipped by 5 bases and J by 1 base, with 11 bases between them. CDR1 SGHAT and CDR2 FQNNGV come from the germline V gene.

This clone was found once. A read error may account for a junction end that differs from germline. This chain joins TRBV20-1 and TRBJ2-7; no firm D call. Germline loops: CDR1 DFQATT, CDR2 SNEGSKA (reference sequence). The CDR3 covers 11 residues. Here the CDR3 reads CSATYSDEQYF. The CDR3 bases are TGCAGTGCTACCTACTCCGACGAGCAGTACTTC.

V and J are TRBV3-1 (or the pseudogene TRBV3-2) and TRBJ1-6; 9 bases are shared with TRBD1. Germline CDR1 is LGHDT and CDR2 is YNNKEL (reference sequence). The CDR3 totals 16 residues. V dropped 1 base and J dropped 8; count of bases not matched to a gene: 6. The CDR3 bases are TGTGCCAGCAGCCAAGGCCGGGACAGGGTCTATTCACCCCTCCACTTT. This gives the protein CASSQGRDRVYSPLHF.

This clone was seen a few times. The V and J genes are TRBV10-2 and TRBJ1-6; D unclear. Looked up from germline, CDR1 is WSHSY and CDR2 is SAAADI. The CDR3 is 13 residues long. The V gene lost 3 bases and the J gene lost 6 bases, with 6 bases spanning the gap. CDR3 sequence reads: CASSDWLNSPLHF. The CDR3 nucleotides read TGCGCCAGCAGTGACTGGCTTAATTCACCCCTCCACTTT.

This chain connects TRBV10-3 to TRBJ1-2, with D possibly TRBD1 on 5 matching bases. Per germline, CDR1 ENHRY and CDR2 SYGVKD. The CDR3 runs 14 residues. V was clipped by 7 bases and J by 2 bases, with 14 bases between them. The CDR3 region has the DNA TGTGCCATCAATCACGGGGGATCCAACTATGGCTACACCTTC. The encoded protein is CAINHGGSNYGYTF.

The CDR3 region has the DNA TGTGCCAGCAGCTTAACCGGGACAGGGAGGTACGAGCAGTACTTC. Its translation is CASSLTGTGRYEQYF. The chain employs TRBV7-3 and TRBJ2-7; 9 bases fit TRBD1. V gave up 0 bases and J gave up 4 bases; unmatched junction bases: 4. This CDR3 has 15 amino acids. Germline V gives CDR1 SGHTA, CDR2 FQGTGA.